Shown below are 12 T cell receptor beta chains from a single sample sequenced in a study of blood T cell repertoires in COVID-19. TCRdb's table, derived via immunoSEQ multiplex PCR, lists solely in-frame clones and lacks some. The sample records 200,000 to 250,000 clones, less than 85% being singletons. The sample consisted of peripheral blood. The receptor source for this set is a woman older than 75 with acute or convalescent COVID-19.

V usage is TRBV28 and J usage is TRBJ2-1, with a tentative D call TRBD1 (5 bases). Per the germline V gene, CDR1 is MDHEN and CDR2 is SYDVKM. V lost 2 bases and J 2 bases, leaving 16 bases between the germline ends. This CDR3 comprises 17 residues. Here the CDR3 reads CASSLRGYRDTYNEQFF. DNA for the CDR3: TGTGCCAGCAGTTTAAGGGGTTATAGGGATACCTACAATGAGCAGTTCTTC.

The V and J genes are TRBV18 and TRBJ2-7; 8 bases fit TRBD2. J lost 2 bases, V lost 4 bases, and 7 bases had no gene match. The CDR3 has 15 residues. CDR1 KGHSH and CDR2 LQKENI come from the germline V gene. The CDR3 nucleotides read TGTGCCAGCTCACGAGCGGGCGGGGGGACCTACGAGCAGTACTTC. Its protein is CASSRAGGGTYEQYF.

The chain has TRBV6-1 and TRBJ2-3; perhaps TRBD2 as D (7 bases). The CDR3 runs 15 residues. V was shortened by 2 bases and J by 3 bases, with 12 bases between the two germline ends. Germline V lookup: CDR1 MNHNS, CDR2 SASEGT. The DNA of the CDR3 is TGTGCCAGCAGTGAATGGAGGGGGGGGACAGATACGCAGTATTTT. It translates to CASSEWRGGTDTQYF.

In its sample, this clone was seen a few times. V and J are TRBV7-2 and TRBJ1-5; 7 nucleotides agree with TRBD1. Germline CDR1 is SGHTA and CDR2 is FQGNSA. With V trimmed by 2 bases and J by 4 bases, 5 bases remained unmatched. The CDR3 runs 15 residues. The CDR3 DNA reads TGTGCCAGCAGCTTAACCGGGACAGCAAATCAGCCCCAGCATTTT. This encodes CASSLTGTANQPQHF.

The chain carries TRBV19 and TRBJ2-3, with 8 bases lining up with TRBD2. V shed 6 bases and J 4 bases; nucleotides not matched to a gene: 6. The CDR3 totals 14 residues. Per the germline V gene, CDR1 is LNHDA and CDR2 is SQIVND (reference sequence). CDR3 bases: TGTGCCAGTAGGAGAGCGGGGGTGGCAGATACGCAGTATTTT. Its translation is CASRRAGVADTQYF. Together with reference TRBV19 and TRBJ2-3, the CDR3 gives the full variable domain: DGGITQSPKYLFRKEGQNVTLSCEQNLNHDAMYWYRQDPGQGLRLIYYSQIVNDFQKGDIAEGYSVSREKKESFPLTVTSAQKNPTAFYLCASRRAGVADTQYFGPGTRLTVL.

Only a few counts were recorded for this clone. V usage is TRBV7-9 and J usage is TRBJ2-2; 10 bases align to TRBD1. The CDR3 is 17 amino acids. Germline CDR1 and CDR2: SEHNR and FQNEAQ (reference sequence). V was clipped by 4 bases and J by 2 bases; unmatched bases: 7. CDR3: CASSSQGTGDNTGELFF. CDR3 nucleotides: TGTGCCAGCAGCTCACAGGGGACAGGGGACAACACCGGGGAGCTGTTTTTT.

This chain links TRBV3-1 (or the pseudogene TRBV3-2) with TRBJ2-1, with 8 bases fitting TRBD1. The CDR3 is 15 amino acids. Germline values: CDR1 LGHDT, CDR2 YNNKEL (reference sequence). V trimming: 1 base; J trimming: 8 bases; junction bases outside the gene matches: 7. The CDR3 region has the DNA TGTGCCAGCAGCCAAGCAGGGGGCTTTATCGATGAGCAGTTCTTC. Protein: CASSQAGGFIDEQFF.

This sequence joins TRBV4-1 and TRBJ2-3, with D possibly being TRBD1 (6 bases). V was pared by 1 base and J by 14 bases, with 13 bases between. CDR1 MGHRA and CDR2 YSYEKL come from the germline V gene. The CDR3 has 12 residues. This chain's CDR3 is CASSQVGGPRYF. DNA for the CDR3: TGCGCCAGCAGCCAAGTTGGGGGCCCCAGGTATTTT.

The rearrangement joins TRBV7-9 to TRBJ1-2, with TRBD1 matching 10 bases. CDR3 size: 15 residues. V was pared by 3 bases and J by 3 bases, with 4 bases of the junction left unmatched. From germline, CDR1 is SEHNR and CDR2 FQNEAQ (reference sequence). The CDR3 DNA sequence: TGTGCCAGCAGCTTGACAGGGGGCGCTGACTATGGCTACACCTTC. This translates into CASSLTGGADYGYTF.

The rearrangement joins TRBV5-4 to TRBJ1-2; D gene ambiguous. V was pared by 0 bases and J by 2 bases, with 8 bases between. Germline loops: CDR1 SGHNT, CDR2 YYREEE (reference sequence). This CDR3 is built from 14 residues. The CDR3 region has the DNA TGTGCCAGCAGCTTGGTCCGGAGGAACTATGGCTACACCTTC. It yields the protein CASSLVRRNYGYTF.

V and J are TRBV7-2 and TRBJ2-1; 8 nucleotides line up with TRBD2. Germline trimming cut 4 bases from V and 7 bases from J; bases unmatched to any gene: 12. The CDR3 sequence is 16 residues long. Germline CDR1 reads SGHTA; CDR2 reads FQGNSA. CDR3 sequence reads: CASSSGPAGGLNEQFF. In DNA, the CDR3 is TGTGCCAGCAGCTCCGGACCCGCGGGAGGTTTAAATGAGCAGTTCTTC.

The chain employs TRBV9 and TRBJ1-6, with 7 bases aligning to TRBD1. This CDR3 comprises 15 residues. V lost 3 bases and J lost 5; bases outside the gene matches: 5. Per germline, CDR1 SGDLS and CDR2 YYNGEE. CDR3 sequence: CASSGQGKDNSPLHF. Written as DNA, the CDR3 is TGTGCCAGCAGCGGACAGGGTAAAGATAATTCACCCCTCCACTTT. Full variable domain (missing parts from reference TRBV9 and TRBJ1-6): DSGVTQTPKHLITATGQRVTLRCSPRSGDLSVYWYQQSLDQGLQFLIQYYNGEERAKGNILERFSAQQFPDLHSELNLSSLELGDSALYFCASSGQGKDNSPLHFGNGTRLTVT.